This T cell receptor beta chain derives from a study of low-dose radiotherapy and immunotherapy resistance in tumors. Study overall: Cohort 2 was treated with 1 Gy per fraction every two weeks, amounting to 13 Gy across 26 weeks. Every two weeks patients got nivolumab 240 mg flat dose, plus ipilimumab 1 mg/kg every six weeks, intravenously.

V gave up 7 bases and J gave up 6 bases; unmatched junction bases: 8. The length of the CDR3 is 13 residues. The germline V gene has CDR1 KGHSH and CDR2 LQKENI. Time point meaning: after trial treatment. The treatment denotes: LDRT plus nivolumab, ipilimumab, low-dose cyclophosphamide and aspirin (RACIN trial). The presence of advanced solid tumors lacking tumor-infiltrating lymphocytes characterized eligible patients. Covering alpha and beta chains, TRAV- and TRBV-specific primers were used for the first-strand cDNA. Amplification of TCRs used a constant-region primer and V-primer adapter for 15 to 25 PCR cycles. TCRdb analysed the reads with MiXCR anew, one entry per CDR3 protein. Among about 30,000 distinct CDR3 sequences listed, around 50% were seen once.

The sequences come from PBMCs, collected after low-dose radiotherapy plus immunotherapy. The receptor comes from a male donor with gallbladder cancer. The rearrangement uses TRBV18 and TRBJ1-2, with 7 nucleotides matching TRBD1. In DNA form, the CDR3 reads TGTGCCAGCTGTGACAGGGAAGGCCATGGCTACACCTTC. Translating it yields CASCDREGHGYTF.